This TCR beta chain was captured by sequencing in a study of blood T cell repertoires in COVID-19. Source study methods: Amplification of reference gene primers provided the estimated nucleated cell counts. Produced via immunoSEQ multiplex PCR; TCRdb's table is partial and in-frame only. V, J and clone size reflect that table, while D and trimming were determined from the DNA. Here the sample spans approximately 450,000 clones, over 75% being singletons. Participants reported their clinical history, and cohort assignment relied on those reports. This clone was counted once. The CDR3 extends over 15 amino acids. The J segment lost 6 bases and the V segment lost 4 bases, leaving 8 bases of the junction unmatched. Germline lookup yields CDR1 LNHDA and CDR2 SQIVND (reference sequence).

V is TRBV19 and J is TRBJ2-7, with 11 positions matching TRBD2. The source material was PBMCs or T cells enriched from blood (not recorded which). This clonotype originated in a man aged 25 to 40 who had recovered from COVID-19. As DNA, the CDR3 is TGTGCCAGTAGTACTAGCGGGAGGTCCCCCCGCGAGCAGTACTTC. This translates into CASSTSGRSPREQYF.